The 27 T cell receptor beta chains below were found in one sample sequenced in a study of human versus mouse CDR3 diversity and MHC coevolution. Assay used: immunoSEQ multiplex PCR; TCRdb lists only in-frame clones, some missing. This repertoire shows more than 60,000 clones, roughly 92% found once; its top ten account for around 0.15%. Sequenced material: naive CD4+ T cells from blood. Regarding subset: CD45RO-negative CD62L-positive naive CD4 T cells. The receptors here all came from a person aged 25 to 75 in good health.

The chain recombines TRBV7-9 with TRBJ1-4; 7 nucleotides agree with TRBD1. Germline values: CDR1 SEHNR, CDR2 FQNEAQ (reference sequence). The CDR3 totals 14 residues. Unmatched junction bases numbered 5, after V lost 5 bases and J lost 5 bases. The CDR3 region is CASSQGQLNEKLFF. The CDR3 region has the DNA TGTGCCAGCAGCCAGGGACAGTTAAATGAAAAACTGTTTTTT.

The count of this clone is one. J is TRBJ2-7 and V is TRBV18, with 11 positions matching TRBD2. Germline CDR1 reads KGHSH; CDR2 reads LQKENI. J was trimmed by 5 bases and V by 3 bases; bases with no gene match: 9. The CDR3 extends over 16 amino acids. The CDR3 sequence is CASSPTSGSLLDEQYF. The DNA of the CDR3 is TGTGCCAGCTCACCCACTAGCGGGAGCCTTCTGGACGAGCAGTACTTC.

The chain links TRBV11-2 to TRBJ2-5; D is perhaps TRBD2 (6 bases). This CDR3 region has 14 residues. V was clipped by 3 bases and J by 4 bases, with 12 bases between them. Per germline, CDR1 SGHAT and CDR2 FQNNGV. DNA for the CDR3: TGTGCCAGCAGCTTCTCGGGTAGCGGAGAGACCCAGTACTTC. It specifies CASSFSGSGETQYF.

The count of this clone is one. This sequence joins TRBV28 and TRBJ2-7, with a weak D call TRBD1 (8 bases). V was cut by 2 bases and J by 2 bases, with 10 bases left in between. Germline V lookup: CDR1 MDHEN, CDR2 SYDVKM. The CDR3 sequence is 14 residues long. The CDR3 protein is CASSLTGGAYEQYF. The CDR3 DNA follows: TGTGCCAGCAGTTTAACAGGGGGGGCCTACGAGCAGTACTTC.

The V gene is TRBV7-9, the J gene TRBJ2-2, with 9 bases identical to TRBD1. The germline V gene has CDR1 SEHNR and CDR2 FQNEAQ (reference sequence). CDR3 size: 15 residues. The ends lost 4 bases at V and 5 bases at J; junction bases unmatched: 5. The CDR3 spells CASSSDRGGTGELFF. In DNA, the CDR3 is TGTGCCAGCAGCTCGGACAGGGGAGGGACCGGGGAGCTGTTTTTT.

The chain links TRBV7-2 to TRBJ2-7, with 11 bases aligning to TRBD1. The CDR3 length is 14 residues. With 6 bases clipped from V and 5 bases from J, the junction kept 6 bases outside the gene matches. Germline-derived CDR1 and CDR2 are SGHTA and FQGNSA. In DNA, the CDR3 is TGTGCCAGCAGTAGCCGGACAGGGGGCAACGAGCAGTACTTC. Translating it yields CASSSRTGGNEQYF. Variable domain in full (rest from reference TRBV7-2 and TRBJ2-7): GAGVSQSPSNKVTEKGKDVELRCDPISGHTALYWYRQSLGQGLEFLIYFQGNSAPDKSGLPSDRFSAERTGGSVSTLTIQRTQQEDSAVYLCASSSRTGGNEQYFGPGTRLTVT.

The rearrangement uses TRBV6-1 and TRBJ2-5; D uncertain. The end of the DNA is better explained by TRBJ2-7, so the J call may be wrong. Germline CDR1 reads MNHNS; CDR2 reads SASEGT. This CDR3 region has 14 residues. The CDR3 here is CASSERASGYEQYF. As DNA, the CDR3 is TGTGCCAGCAGTGAACGTGCTAGTGGCTACGAGCAGTACTTC.

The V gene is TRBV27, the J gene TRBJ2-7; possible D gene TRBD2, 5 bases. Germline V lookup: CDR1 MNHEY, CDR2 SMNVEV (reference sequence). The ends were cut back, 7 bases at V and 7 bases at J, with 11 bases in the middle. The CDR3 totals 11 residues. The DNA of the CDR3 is TGTGCCAGCATGCGGGTCGGAGAGCAGTACTTC. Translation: CASMRVGEQYF.

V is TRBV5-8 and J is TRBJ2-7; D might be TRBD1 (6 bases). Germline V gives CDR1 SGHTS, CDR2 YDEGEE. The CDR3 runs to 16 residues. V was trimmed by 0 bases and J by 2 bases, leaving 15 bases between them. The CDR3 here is CASSLDLSQGTYEQYF. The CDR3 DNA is TGTGCCAGCAGCTTGGATCTTTCACAGGGAACCTACGAGCAGTACTTC.

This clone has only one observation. This chain's CDR3 is CASSELRTSGRQYF. CDR3 sequence (DNA): TGTGCCAGCAGTGAATTAAGGACTAGCGGAAGACAGTACTTC. V is TRBV6-5 and J is TRBJ2-5; 10 positions match TRBD2. The germline V gene encodes CDR1 MNHEY and CDR2 SVGAGI. V lost 5 bases to trimming and J lost 11 bases; unmatched junction nucleotides: 11. The CDR3 covers 14 residues.

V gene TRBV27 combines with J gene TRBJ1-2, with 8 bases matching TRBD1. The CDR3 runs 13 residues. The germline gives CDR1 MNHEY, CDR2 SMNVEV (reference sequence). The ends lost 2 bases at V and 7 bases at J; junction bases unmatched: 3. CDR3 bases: TGTGCCAGCAGTTTAGGACAGGGCGGTGGCTACACCTTC. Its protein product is CASSLGQGGGYTF.

CDR3 amino acids: CASSPDTLGEQFF. The CDR3 DNA reads TGTGCCAGCAGCCCCGACACCTTGGGTGAGCAGTTCTTC. The chain links TRBV7-9 to TRBJ2-1; D is undetermined. The germline CDR1 and CDR2 sequences are SEHNR and FQNEAQ (reference sequence). The CDR3 totals 13 residues. Trimming took 5 bases from V and 9 from J, leaving 14 bases between them.

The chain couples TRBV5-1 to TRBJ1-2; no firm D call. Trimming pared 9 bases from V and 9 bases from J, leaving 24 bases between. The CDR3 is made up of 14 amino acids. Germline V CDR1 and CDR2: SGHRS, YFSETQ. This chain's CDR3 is CATSLRGSKSSYTF. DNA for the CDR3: TGCGCCACCTCCCTCCGGGGTTCTAAATCTAGCTACACCTTC.

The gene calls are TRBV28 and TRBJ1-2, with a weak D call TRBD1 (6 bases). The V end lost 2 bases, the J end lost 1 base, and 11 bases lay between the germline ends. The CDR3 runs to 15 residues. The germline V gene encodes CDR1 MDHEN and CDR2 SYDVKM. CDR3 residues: CASSLDTGNNYGYTF. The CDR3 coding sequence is TGTGCCAGCAGTTTAGATACAGGGAATAACTATGGCTACACCTTC.

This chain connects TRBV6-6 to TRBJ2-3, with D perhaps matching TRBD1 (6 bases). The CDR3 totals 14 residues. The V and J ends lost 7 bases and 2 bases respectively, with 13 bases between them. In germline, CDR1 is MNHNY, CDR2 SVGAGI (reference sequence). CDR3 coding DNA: TGTGCCAGCACCCAAGGACAGAACACAGATACGCAGTATTTT. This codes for CASTQGQNTDTQYF.

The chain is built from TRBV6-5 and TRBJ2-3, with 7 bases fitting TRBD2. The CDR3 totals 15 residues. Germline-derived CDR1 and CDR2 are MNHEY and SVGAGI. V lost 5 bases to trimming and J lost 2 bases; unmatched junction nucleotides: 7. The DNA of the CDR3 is TGTGCCAGCAGTCCCGGGACTATCAACACAGATACGCAGTATTTT. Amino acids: CASSPGTINTDTQYF.

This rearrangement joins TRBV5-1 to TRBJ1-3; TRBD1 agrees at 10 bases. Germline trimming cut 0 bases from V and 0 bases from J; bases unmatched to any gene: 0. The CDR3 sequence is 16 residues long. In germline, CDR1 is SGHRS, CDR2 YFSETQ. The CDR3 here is CASSLGQGASGNTIYF. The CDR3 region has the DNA TGCGCCAGCAGCTTGGGACAGGGGGCCTCTGGAAACACCATATATTTT.

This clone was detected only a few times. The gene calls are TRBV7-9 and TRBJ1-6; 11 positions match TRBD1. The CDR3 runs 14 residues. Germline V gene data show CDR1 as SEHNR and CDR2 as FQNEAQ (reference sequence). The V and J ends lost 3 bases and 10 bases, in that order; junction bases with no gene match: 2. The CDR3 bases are TGTGCCAGCAGCTTGGGACAGGGGGAGTCACCCCTCCACTTT. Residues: CASSLGQGESPLHF. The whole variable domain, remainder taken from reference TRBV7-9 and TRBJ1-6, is DTGVSQNPRHKITKRGQNVTFRCDPISEHNRLYWYRQTLGQGPEFLTYFQNEAQLEKSRLLSDRFSAERPKGSFSTLEIQRTEQGDSAMYLCASSLGQGESPLHFGNGTRLTVT.

CDR3 region: CASSPFTSGSTIAKNIQYF. CDR3 DNA sequence: TGTGCCAGCTCTCCTTTCACTAGCGGGAGTACGATAGCCAAAAACATTCAGTACTTC. The chain is built from TRBV18 and TRBJ2-4; TRBD2 agrees at 11 bases. CDR3 length equals 19 residues. Germline V CDR1 and CDR2: KGHSH, LQKENI. Trimming removed 6 bases from V and 0 bases from J; junction bases left unmatched: 13.

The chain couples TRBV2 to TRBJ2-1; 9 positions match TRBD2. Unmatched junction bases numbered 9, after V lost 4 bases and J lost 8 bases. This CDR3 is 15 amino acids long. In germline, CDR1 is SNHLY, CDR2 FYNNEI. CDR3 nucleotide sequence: TGTGCCAGCAGTGGTGGTAGCGGGGGCCGATATGAGCAGTTCTTC. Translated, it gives CASSGGSGGRYEQFF.

The CDR3 loop is CATRSGGASEQFF. In DNA, the CDR3 is TGTGCTACAAGGAGCGGGGGGGCGAGTGAGCAGTTCTTC. The gene calls are TRBV12-5 and TRBJ2-1, with TRBD2 matching 10 bases. Germline CDR1 is LGHNT and CDR2 is FRNRAP. The CDR3 sequence is 13 residues long. With V trimmed by 10 bases and J by 9 bases, 9 bases remained unmatched.

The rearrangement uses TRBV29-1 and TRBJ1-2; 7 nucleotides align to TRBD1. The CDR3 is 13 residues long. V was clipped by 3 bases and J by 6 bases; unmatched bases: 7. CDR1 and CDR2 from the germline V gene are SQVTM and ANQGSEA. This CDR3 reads CSVDDDRAHGYTF. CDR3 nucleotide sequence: TGCAGCGTTGACGATGACAGGGCGCATGGCTACACCTTC.

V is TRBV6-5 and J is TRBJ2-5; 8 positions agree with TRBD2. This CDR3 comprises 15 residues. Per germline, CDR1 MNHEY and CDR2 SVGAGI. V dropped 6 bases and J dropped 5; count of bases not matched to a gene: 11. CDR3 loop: CASRNRGGSRETQYF. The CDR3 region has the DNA TGTGCCAGCAGAAATCGGGGGGGGTCTCGGGAGACCCAGTACTTC.

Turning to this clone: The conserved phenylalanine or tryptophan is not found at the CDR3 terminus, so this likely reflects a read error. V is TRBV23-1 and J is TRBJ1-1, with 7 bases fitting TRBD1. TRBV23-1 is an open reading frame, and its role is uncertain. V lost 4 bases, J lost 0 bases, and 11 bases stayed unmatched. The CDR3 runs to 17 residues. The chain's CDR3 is CASSPWDSEPVNTEAFI. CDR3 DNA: TGCGCCAGCAGTCCATGGGACAGTGAACCGGTGAACACTGAAGCTTTCATT.

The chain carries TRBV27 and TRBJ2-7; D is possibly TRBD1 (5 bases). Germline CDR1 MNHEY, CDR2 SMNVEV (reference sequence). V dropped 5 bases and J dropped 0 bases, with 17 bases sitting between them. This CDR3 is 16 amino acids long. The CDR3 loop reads CASSKRGTESSYEQYF. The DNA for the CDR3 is TGTGCCAGCAGTAAAAGGGGTACAGAGAGCTCCTACGAGCAGTACTTC.

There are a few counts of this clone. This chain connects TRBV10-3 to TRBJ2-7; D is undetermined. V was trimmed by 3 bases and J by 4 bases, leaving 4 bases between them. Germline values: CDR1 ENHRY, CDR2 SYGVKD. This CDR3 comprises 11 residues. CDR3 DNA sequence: TGTGCCATCAGTGATCAGTACGAGCAGTACTTC. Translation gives CAISDQYEQYF.

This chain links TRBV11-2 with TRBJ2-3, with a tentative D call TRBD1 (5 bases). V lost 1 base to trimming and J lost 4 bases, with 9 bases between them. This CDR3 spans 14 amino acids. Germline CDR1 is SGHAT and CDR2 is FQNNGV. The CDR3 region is CASSLGQSSDTQYF. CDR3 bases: TGTGCCAGCAGCTTAGGACAGTCTTCAGATACGCAGTATTTT. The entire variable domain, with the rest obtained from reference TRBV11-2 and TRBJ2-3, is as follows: EAGVAQSPRYKIIEKRQSVAFWCNPISGHATLYWYQQILGQGPKLLIQFQNNGVVDDSQLPKDRFSAERLKGVDSTLKIQPAKLEDSAVYLCASSLGQSSDTQYFGPGTRLTVL.